The clone carrying this T cell receptor beta chain was recorded a few times. Its antigen is as yet unknown. This sample is drawn from a study of breast tumors, draining lymph nodes, adjacent tissues. Study-level results: Data only fit, rather than demonstrated, lymph node origin of most tumor T cells. Data fit most tumor T cells coming from lymph node, expanding in tumor.

The lymph nodes were axillary draining lymph nodes from breast cancer patients. V lost 4 bases and J 12 bases, leaving 22 bases between the germline ends. Looked up from germline, CDR1 is MDHEN and CDR2 is SYDVKM. The CDR3 extends over 15 amino acids. Using its own MiXCR run on the multiplex PCR reads, TCRdb lists one record per CDR3 protein. The data hold some 150,000 distinct CDR3 sequences, with about 22% observed a single time. The chain combines TRBV28 with TRBJ2-1; maybe TRBD1 (7 bases). This receptor was taken from a female donor with breast cancer. Some clones in this sample may be carry-over from other donors' samples. The sample was axillary lymph node tissue. CDR3: CASSWTGSGGSGQFF. In DNA form, the CDR3 reads TGTGCCAGCAGTTGGACAGGCTCTGGGGGGTCTGGGCAGTTCTTC.